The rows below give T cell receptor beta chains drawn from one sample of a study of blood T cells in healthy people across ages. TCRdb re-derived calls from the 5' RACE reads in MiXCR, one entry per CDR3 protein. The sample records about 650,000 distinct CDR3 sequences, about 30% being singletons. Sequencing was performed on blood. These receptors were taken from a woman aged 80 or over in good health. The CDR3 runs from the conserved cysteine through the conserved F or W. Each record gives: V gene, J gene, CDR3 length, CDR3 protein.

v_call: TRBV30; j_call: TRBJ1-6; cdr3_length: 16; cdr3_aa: CACPRTESSYNSPLHF
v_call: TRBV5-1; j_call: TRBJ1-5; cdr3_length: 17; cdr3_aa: CASSLFPTGGGHQPQHF
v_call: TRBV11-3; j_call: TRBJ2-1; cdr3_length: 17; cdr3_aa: CASSFSFFSNSYNEQFF
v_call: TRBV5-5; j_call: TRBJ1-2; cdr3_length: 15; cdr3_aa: CASSLGTGSMPGYTF
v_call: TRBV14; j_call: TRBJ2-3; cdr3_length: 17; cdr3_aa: CASSQHTQEWLADTQYF
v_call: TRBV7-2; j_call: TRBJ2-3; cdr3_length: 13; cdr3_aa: CASSRTSRDTQYF
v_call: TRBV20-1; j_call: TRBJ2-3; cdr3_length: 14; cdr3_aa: CSASGASGWDTQYF
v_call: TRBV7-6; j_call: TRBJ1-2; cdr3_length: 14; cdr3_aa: CASSPLTAAYGYTF
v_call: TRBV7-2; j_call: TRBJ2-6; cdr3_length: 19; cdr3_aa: CASSLAATGTFSGAHVLTF
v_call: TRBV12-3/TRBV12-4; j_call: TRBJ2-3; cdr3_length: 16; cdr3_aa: CASSLMARASTDMQYF
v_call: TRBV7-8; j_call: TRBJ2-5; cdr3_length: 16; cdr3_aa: CASSLARSAMQETQYF
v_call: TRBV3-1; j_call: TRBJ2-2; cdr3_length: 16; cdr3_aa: CASSRATGANTGELFF
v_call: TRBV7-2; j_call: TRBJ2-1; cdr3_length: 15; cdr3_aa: CASSSDSGRNNEQFF
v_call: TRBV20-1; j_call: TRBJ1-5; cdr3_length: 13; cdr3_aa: CSARTGFDQPQHF
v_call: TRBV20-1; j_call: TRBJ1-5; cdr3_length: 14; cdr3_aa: CSARTGRTDQPQHF
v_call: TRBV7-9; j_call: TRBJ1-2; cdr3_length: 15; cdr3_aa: CASSFEVGTVHGYTF
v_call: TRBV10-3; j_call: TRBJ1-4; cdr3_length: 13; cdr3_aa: CATGGGQGRKLFF
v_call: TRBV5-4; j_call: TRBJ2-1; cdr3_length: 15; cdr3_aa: CASSPGQGRHNEQFF
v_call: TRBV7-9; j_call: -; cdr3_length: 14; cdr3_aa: CASSPAGAPYEQYF
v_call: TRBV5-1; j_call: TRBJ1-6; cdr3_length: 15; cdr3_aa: CASSGVTGWNSPLHF
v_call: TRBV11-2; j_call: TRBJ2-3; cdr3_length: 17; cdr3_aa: CASRGENASGGSDTQYF
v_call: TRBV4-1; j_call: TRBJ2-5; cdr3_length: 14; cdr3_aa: CASSEGTGQETQYF
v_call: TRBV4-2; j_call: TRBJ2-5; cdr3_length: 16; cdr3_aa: CASSQVGGASGNEQYF
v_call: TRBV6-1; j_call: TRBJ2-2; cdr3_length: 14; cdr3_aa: CASSGGGNTGELFF
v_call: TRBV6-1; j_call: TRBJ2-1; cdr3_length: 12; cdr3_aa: CASRVSSNEQFF
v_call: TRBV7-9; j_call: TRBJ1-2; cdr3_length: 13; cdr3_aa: CASSLGQGNGYTF
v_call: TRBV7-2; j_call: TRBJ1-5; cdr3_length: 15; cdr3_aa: CASSLGTGSNQPQHF
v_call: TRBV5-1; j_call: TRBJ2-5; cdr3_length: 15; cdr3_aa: CASSSMTGMRETQYF
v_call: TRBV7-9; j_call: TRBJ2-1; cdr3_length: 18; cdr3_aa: CASSTGTGSRSSYNEQFF
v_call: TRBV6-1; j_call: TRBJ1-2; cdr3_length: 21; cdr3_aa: CASSEYFDNRGRGVGAYGYTF
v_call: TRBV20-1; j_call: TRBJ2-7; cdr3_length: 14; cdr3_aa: CSVTGTGGSYEQYF
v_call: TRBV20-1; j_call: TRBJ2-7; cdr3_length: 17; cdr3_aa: CSARPQSIRGRLYEQYF
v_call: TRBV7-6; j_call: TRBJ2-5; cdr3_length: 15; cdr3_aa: CASSLGAGGKETQYF
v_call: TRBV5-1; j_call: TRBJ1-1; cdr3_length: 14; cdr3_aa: CASSLRQGDTEAFF
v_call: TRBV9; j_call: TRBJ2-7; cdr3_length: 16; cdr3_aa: CASSARATGTPLQQYF
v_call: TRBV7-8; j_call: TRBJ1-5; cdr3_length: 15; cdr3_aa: CASSDRGVSNQPQHF
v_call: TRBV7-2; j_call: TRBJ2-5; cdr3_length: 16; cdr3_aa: CASSLDGRGGLETQYF
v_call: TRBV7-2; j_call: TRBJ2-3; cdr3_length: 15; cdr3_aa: CASSLGAGGTDTQYF
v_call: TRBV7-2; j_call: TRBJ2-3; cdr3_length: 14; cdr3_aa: CASSVRDRGDTQYF
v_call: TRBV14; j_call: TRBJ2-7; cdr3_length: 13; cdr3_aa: CASSQATGYEQYF
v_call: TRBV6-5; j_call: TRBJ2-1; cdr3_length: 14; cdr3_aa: CASNGGLRDNEQFF
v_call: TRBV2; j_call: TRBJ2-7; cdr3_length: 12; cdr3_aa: CASSEAGNEQYF
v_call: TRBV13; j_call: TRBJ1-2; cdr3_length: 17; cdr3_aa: CASSFYGRPEVSRGYTF
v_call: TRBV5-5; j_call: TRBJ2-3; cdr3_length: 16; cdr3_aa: CASSTGLAGALDTQYF
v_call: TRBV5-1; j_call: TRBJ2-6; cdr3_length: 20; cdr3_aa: CASSLAGGTGDKIGANVLTF
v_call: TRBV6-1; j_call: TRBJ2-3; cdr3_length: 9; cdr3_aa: CASEDTQYF